The rows below give T cell receptor beta chains drawn from one sample of a study of Tregs in tolerant kidney transplant recipients. The method was immunoSEQ multiplex PCR; TCRdb's version includes in-frame clones alone and lacks a portion of them. The table includes about 15,000 clones, roughly 78% detected once. The sequencing here drew on Tregs from blood, taken before the transplant. The receptors here all came from a human donor who received a combined kidney and bone marrow transplant. The CDR3 runs from the conserved cysteine through the conserved F or W. The D gene is left open where the match is weak. Part of the rows lack a size; the others show once, few, many or a class for expanded clones.

TRBV5-1	14	.	.	TRBJ1-2	CASSFLPGSYGYTF	TGCGCCAGCAGCTTTCTCCCCGGGTCCTATGGCTACACCTTC
TRBV2	17	.	.	TRBJ1-1	CASSEAPPVGRDTEAFF	TGTGCCAGCAGTGAAGCGCCCCCAGTGGGTCGGGACACTGAAGCTTTCTTT
TRBV4-3	17	TRBD1	.	TRBJ1-2	CASSPNREQGVYYGYTF	TGCGCCAGCAGCCCGAACCGCGAACAGGGGGTGTACTATGGCTACACCTTC
TRBV27	14	.	.	TRBJ2-1	CASSLSRNTNEQFF	TGTGCCAGCAGTTTATCGAGGAACACCAATGAGCAGTTCTTC
TRBV29-1	12	TRBD1	.	TRBJ2-4	CSALRGTDIQYF	TGCAGCGCCCTCAGGGGGACCGACATTCAGTACTTC
TRBV28	16	.	.	TRBJ1-1	CASSRTTGLMNTEAFF	TGTGCCAGCAGTCGTACAACAGGGTTAATGAACACTGAAGCTTTCTTT
TRBV27	16	TRBD1	once	TRBJ1-1	CASSRRGGTGAMEAFF	TGTGCCAGCAGCCGTAGGGGAGGGACAGGCGCCATGGAAGCTTTCTTT
TRBV18	15	TRBD2	few	TRBJ2-1	CASSPRTSGSGEQFF	TGTGCCAGCTCACCGCGAACTAGCGGTAGTGGTGAGCAGTTCTTC
TRBV5-6	15	TRBD1	.	TRBJ2-3	CASSLGQGDADTQYF	TGTGCCAGCAGCTTGGGACAGGGGGATGCAGATACGCAGTATTTT
TRBV27	18	.	.	TRBJ1-3	CASSFPSTRQHSGNTIYF	TGTGCCAGCAGTTTCCCCAGCACACGACAGCACTCTGGAAACACCATATATTTT
TRBV30	12	.	.	TRBJ2-1	CAWSVPAPFQFF	TGTGCCTGGAGTGTCCCAGCGCCTTTCCAGTTCTTC
TRBV7-9	16	TRBD2	.	TRBJ2-1	CASSLFGGFVANEQFF	TGTGCCAGCAGCCTCTTCGGGGGGTTTGTTGCCAATGAGCAGTTCTTC
TRBV7-9	15	TRBD1	few	TRBJ1-4	CASSLVTGANEKLFF	TGTGCCAGCAGCTTAGTGACAGGGGCTAATGAAAAACTGTTTTTT
TRBV2	14	TRBD1	.	TRBJ2-1	CAPRQGDSYNEQFF	TGTGCCCCACGTCAGGGGGACTCCTACAATGAGCAGTTCTTC
TRBV7-9	16	TRBD2	.	TRBJ2-1	CASSPGLAGEGNEQFF	TGTGCCAGCAGCCCCGGACTAGCGGGAGAGGGCAATGAGCAGTTCTTC
TRBV7-6	12	.	.	TRBJ2-5	CASSPRQETQYF	TGTGCCAGCAGCCCCAGGCAAGAGACCCAGTACTTC
TRBV6-5	15	TRBD1	.	TRBJ2-1	CASSHRTGRYNEQFF	TGTGCCAGCAGTCACCGGACAGGGAGGTACAATGAGCAGTTCTTC
TRBV29-1	12	.	few	TRBJ2-3	CSGGVTTDTQYF	TGCAGCGGGGGCGTCACCACAGATACGCAGTATTTT
TRBV28	15	TRBD1	.	TRBJ1-2	CASTNNPHRGHGYTF	TGTGCCAGCACCAACAACCCCCACAGGGGGCATGGCTACACCTTC
TRBV29-1	13	.	.	TRBJ2-3	CSAFSVSTDTQYF	TGCAGCGCCTTTAGCGTTAGCACAGATACGCAGTATTTT
TRBV9	16	.	.	TRBJ1-2	CASSSFMTPRLGGYTF	TGTGCCAGCAGCTCCTTCATGACCCCTAGGTTAGGCGGCTACACCTTC
TRBV7-9	15	.	.	TRBJ1-3	CASSFGAASGNTIYF	TGTGCCAGCAGCTTTGGGGCAGCCTCTGGAAACACCATATATTTT
TRBV5-1	16	.	.	TRBJ2-7	CASSWGPGRRVHEQYF	TGCGCCAGCAGCTGGGGGCCCGGCCGACGCGTCCACGAGCAGTACTTC
TRBV28	11	.	.	TRBJ1-2	CASSSGYGYTF	TGTGCCAGCAGTTCAGGATATGGCTACACCTTC
TRBV7-6	14	.	.	TRBJ1-1	CASSSNYRVTEAFF	TGTGCCAGCAGCTCCAACTACAGGGTAACTGAAGCTTTCTTT
TRBV28	15	TRBD2	.	TRBJ2-1	CAAATGTSGPNEQFF	TGTGCCGCAGCGACCGGGACTAGCGGCCCCAATGAGCAGTTCTTC
TRBV11-2	15	TRBD1	.	TRBJ1-6	CASSLMAGGISPLHF	TGTGCCAGCAGCTTAATGGCAGGGGGCATCTCACCCCTCCACTTT
TRBV4-2	18	TRBD1	few	TRBJ1-6	CASSQLGAGGFFNSPLHF	TGTGCCAGCAGCCAGTTGGGAGCAGGGGGATTTTTTAATTCACCCCTCCACTTT
TRBV6-5	13	TRBD1	.	TRBJ1-2	CASSSIGGLGYTF	TGTGCCAGCAGTTCGATAGGGGGCTTAGGCTACACCTTC
TRBV5-1	11	.	.	TRBJ2-3	CASSQTDTQYF	TGCGCCAGCAGCCAGACAGATACGCAGTATTTT
TRBV2	14	TRBD1	.	TRBJ2-7	CASRFGRGLSEQYF	TGTGCCAGCAGATTTGGCAGGGGGCTTAGCGAGCAGTACTTC
TRBV28	12	.	once	TRBJ2-7	CASSQSAYEQYF	TGTGCCAGCAGTCAGAGCGCCTACGAGCAGTACTTC
TRBV9	16	.	.	TRBJ2-2	CASSVEPSRNTGELFF	TGTGCCAGCAGCGTAGAACCTAGCCGGAACACCGGGGAGCTGTTTTTT
TRBV2	16	TRBD1	.	TRBJ2-7	CASSETPGTGRGEQYF	TGTGCCAGCAGTGAAACCCCCGGGACAGGGAGAGGCGAGCAGTACTTC
TRBV10-2	13	TRBD1	.	TRBJ2-7	CASEGAGLDEQYF	TGCGCCAGCGAGGGGGCTGGATTGGACGAGCAGTACTTC
TRBV10-2	15	TRBD1	once	TRBJ2-1	CASRTGGSSYNEQFF	TGCGCCAGCAGGACAGGGGGGAGCTCCTACAATGAGCAGTTCTTC
TRBV5-1	17	TRBD2	.	TRBJ2-7	CASSLGLAGGPSYEQYF	TGCGCCAGCAGCCTAGGACTAGCGGGGGGCCCTTCCTACGAGCAGTACTTC
TRBV18	14	.	.	TRBJ1-5	CASSPSSGDQPQHF	TGTGCCAGCTCACCATCGTCGGGGGATCAGCCCCAGCATTTT
TRBV2	16	TRBD2	.	TRBJ2-5	CASRPRTFEGGQTQYF	TGTGCCAGCAGGCCAAGGACGTTCGAGGGAGGGCAGACCCAGTACTTC
TRBV5-1	15	.	.	TRBJ2-1	CASSLGAGPYNEQFF	TGCGCCAGCAGCTTGGGGGCAGGGCCCTACAATGAGCAGTTCTTC
TRBV2	13	.	.	TRBJ2-5	CASSPVHQETQYF	TGTGCCAGCAGCCCTGTCCACCAAGAGACCCAGTACTTC
TRBV4-1	17	TRBD2	.	TRBJ2-1	CASSQGIAGGFYNEQFF	TGCGCCAGCAGTCAAGGTATAGCGGGAGGATTCTACAATGAGCAGTTCTTC
TRBV5-1	14	.	few	TRBJ1-2	CASSPRQGGYGYTF	TGCGCCAGCAGCCCCCGTCAGGGCGGCTATGGCTACACCTTC
TRBV2	13	.	.	TRBJ2-7	CASIGGRAYEQYF	TGTGCCAGCATTGGAGGGCGGGCTTACGAGCAGTACTTC
TRBV28	13	.	.	TRBJ1-2	CASSFTGRGGYTF	TGTGCCAGCAGTTTCACAGGGAGAGGCGGCTACACCTTC
TRBV6-1	15	TRBD1	.	TRBJ2-3	CASSDPGGSTDTQYF	TGTGCCAGCAGTGACCCAGGGGGCAGCACAGATACGCAGTATTTT
TRBV9	14	.	.	TRBJ1-2	CASSDGGEGYGYTF	TGTGCCAGCAGCGACGGAGGGGAGGGGTATGGCTACACCTTC
TRBV5-4	15	.	.	TRBJ2-7	CASSSPGHGAYEQYF	TGTGCCAGCAGCTCTCCGGGACACGGGGCCTACGAGCAGTACTTC
TRBV4-1	18	TRBD2	.	TRBJ2-3	CASSQETSANPWGDTQYF	TGCGCCAGCAGCCAAGAGACTAGCGCAAACCCTTGGGGAGATACGCAGTATTTT
TRBV10-3	13	.	.	TRBJ1-2	CAISDEGNYGYTF	TGTGCCATCAGTGACGAGGGAAACTATGGCTACACCTTC
TRBV19	16	.	.	TRBJ1-1	CASSPQGQGMNTEAFF	TGTGCCAGTAGTCCTCAGGGTCAGGGGATGAACACTGAAGCTTTCTTT
TRBV25-1	16	TRBD1	.	TRBJ1-1	CASSPGTGDGYTEAFF	TGTGCCAGCAGCCCCGGGACAGGGGATGGGTACACTGAAGCTTTCTTT
TRBV18	15	.	.	TRBJ1-3	CASSPLAGDGNTIYF	TGTGCCAGCTCACCTCTAGCGGGGGACGGAAACACCATATATTTT
TRBV7-8	12	.	medium-sized	TRBJ2-7	CASSQRSREQYF	TGTGCCAGCAGCCAACGGAGTCGCGAGCAGTACTTC
TRBV9	15	.	.	TRBJ2-3	CASSVVGGLADTQYF	TGTGCCAGCAGCGTAGTGGGGGGTCTGGCAGATACGCAGTATTTT